The present T cell receptor (beta chain) was sequenced within a study of CD8+ T cells in alopecia areata. Notes on the study in general: Lesional scalp, especially alopecia totalis/universalis, showed higher clonality than normal scalp. Relative to mice, TCR sharing across patients was less clear, a difference possibly HLA-related.

This clone has just one count. Its specificity is unknown. Reverse transcribed after extraction, RNA yielded cDNA as the sequencing template. Libraries were prepared by immunoSEQ multiplex PCR; TCRdb keeps only in-frame clonotypes and omits some of them. The profile shows under 200,000 clones, roughly 60% of them singletons. Described treatment: oral pan-JAK inhibitor, 5-10 mg twice daily. Germline V CDR1 and CDR2: SGDLS, YYNGEE. Trimming stripped 0 bases from V and 5 bases from J, with 15 bases between. The CDR3 extends over 15 amino acids. This material consisted of CD4+ T cells sorted from blood, taken at week 24, from a patient treated with tofacitinib. V gene TRBV9 combines with J gene TRBJ2-7; TRBD1 might be the D (5 bases). The source is a human donor with alopecia areata. The CDR3 coding sequence is TGTGCCAGCAGCGTAGCCGGACACAGAGTCGACGAGCAGTACTTC. Residues: CASSVAGHRVDEQYF.